This T cell receptor beta chain was retrieved from a study of shared clonotypes between healthy human individuals. On this clone itself: Its antigen is not known.

Points from the study as a whole: In contrast to clonotypes shared by all four donors, non-shared clonotypes had lower generation probabilities.

The V gene lost 4 bases and the J gene lost 0 bases, with 11 bases spanning the gap. Germline V gives CDR1 SGHDT, CDR2 YYEEEE. The CDR3 is 15 amino acids. Every subset had its genomic DNA shared out evenly among several immunoSEQ plates. The assay was immunoSEQ multiplex PCR, and TCRdb's table has in-frame clones only and misses some. Altogether some 2.1 million clones are present, about 95% being singletons, with the ten largest covering 0.13%. The clonotype originates from a man between 18 and 35 years old in good health. The chain couples TRBV5-6 to TRBJ1-3; D remains unclear. What was sequenced was naive CD4+ T cells sorted from blood. Regarding subset: CD45RA+ positively selected. The CDR3 protein is CASSHGGNSGNTIYF. The CDR3, as DNA: TGTGCCAGCAGCCACGGTGGGAACTCTGGAAACACCATATATTTT.